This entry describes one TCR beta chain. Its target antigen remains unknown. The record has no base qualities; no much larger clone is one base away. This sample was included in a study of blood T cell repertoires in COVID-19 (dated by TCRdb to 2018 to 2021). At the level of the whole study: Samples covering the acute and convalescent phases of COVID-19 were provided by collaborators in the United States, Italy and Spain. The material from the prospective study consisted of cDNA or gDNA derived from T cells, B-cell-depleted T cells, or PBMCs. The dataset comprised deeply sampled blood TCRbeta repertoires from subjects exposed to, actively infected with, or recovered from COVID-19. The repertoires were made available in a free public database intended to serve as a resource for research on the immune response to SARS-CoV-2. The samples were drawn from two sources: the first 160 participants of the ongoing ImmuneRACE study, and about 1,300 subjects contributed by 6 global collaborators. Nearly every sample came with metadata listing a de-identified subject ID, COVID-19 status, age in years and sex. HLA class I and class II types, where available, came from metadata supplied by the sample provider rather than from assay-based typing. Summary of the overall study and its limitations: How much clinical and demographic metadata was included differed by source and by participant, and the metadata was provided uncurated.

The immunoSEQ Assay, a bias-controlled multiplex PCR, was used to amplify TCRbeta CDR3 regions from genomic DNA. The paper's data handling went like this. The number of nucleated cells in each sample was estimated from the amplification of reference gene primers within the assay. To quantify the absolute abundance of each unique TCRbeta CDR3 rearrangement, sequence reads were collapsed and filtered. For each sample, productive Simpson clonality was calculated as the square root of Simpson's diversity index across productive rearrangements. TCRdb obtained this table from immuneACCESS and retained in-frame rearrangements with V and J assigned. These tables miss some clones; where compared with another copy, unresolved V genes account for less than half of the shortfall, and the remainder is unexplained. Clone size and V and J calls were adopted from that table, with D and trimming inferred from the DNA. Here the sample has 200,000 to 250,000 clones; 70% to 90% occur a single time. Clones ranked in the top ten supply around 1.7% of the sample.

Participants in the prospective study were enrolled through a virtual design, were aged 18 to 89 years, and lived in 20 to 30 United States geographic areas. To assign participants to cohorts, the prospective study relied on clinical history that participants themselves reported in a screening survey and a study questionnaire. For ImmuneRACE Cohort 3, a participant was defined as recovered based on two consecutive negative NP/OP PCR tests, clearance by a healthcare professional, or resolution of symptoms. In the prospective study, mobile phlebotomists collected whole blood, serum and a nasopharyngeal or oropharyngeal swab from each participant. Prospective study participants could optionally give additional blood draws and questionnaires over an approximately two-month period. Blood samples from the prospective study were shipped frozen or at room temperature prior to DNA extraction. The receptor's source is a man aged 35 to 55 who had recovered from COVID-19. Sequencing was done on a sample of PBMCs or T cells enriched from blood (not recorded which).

DNA sequence: TGCAGCGTAGCCGACAGAACGAACACTGAAGCTTTCTTT. Translated, it gives CSVADRTNTEAFF. The chain was built from TRBV29-1 and TRBJ1-1; 5 matching bases give a weak D call of TRBD1. CDR3 length: 13 amino acids, cysteine to phenylalanine. Only the CDR3 region is kept as DNA, spanning 39 bases read in frame from base 1. Trimming at the junction amounts to 6 bases on V and 1 base on J, and the germline ends lie 12 bases apart. From the germline V gene, CDR1 is SQVTM and CDR2 is ANQGSEA.